This T cell receptor (beta chain) was profiled in a study of early T cells in non-severe SARS-CoV-2 infection. In its sample, this clonotype was seen many times. In the library, individual cDNA molecules carried attached unique molecular identifiers. One entry per CDR3 protein, called by TCRdb with MiXCR from the 5' RACE reads. Of approximately 67,000 distinct CDR3 sequences in the sample, around 9% were seen once. The material sequenced was whole blood. The clonotype comes from an adult who was a healthcare worker with PCR-confirmed SARS-CoV-2 infection or an uninfected control (not recorded which).

The CDR3 reads CASSPGQTNYGYTF. In nucleotides, the CDR3 is TGTGCCAGCTCACCGGGACAGACTAACTATGGCTACACCTTC. J is TRBJ1-2 and V is TRBV18; 7 bases align to TRBD1. Germline V CDR1 and CDR2: KGHSH, LQKENI. Germline trimming cut 3 bases from V and 0 bases from J; bases unmatched to any gene: 1. This CDR3 contains 14 residues.